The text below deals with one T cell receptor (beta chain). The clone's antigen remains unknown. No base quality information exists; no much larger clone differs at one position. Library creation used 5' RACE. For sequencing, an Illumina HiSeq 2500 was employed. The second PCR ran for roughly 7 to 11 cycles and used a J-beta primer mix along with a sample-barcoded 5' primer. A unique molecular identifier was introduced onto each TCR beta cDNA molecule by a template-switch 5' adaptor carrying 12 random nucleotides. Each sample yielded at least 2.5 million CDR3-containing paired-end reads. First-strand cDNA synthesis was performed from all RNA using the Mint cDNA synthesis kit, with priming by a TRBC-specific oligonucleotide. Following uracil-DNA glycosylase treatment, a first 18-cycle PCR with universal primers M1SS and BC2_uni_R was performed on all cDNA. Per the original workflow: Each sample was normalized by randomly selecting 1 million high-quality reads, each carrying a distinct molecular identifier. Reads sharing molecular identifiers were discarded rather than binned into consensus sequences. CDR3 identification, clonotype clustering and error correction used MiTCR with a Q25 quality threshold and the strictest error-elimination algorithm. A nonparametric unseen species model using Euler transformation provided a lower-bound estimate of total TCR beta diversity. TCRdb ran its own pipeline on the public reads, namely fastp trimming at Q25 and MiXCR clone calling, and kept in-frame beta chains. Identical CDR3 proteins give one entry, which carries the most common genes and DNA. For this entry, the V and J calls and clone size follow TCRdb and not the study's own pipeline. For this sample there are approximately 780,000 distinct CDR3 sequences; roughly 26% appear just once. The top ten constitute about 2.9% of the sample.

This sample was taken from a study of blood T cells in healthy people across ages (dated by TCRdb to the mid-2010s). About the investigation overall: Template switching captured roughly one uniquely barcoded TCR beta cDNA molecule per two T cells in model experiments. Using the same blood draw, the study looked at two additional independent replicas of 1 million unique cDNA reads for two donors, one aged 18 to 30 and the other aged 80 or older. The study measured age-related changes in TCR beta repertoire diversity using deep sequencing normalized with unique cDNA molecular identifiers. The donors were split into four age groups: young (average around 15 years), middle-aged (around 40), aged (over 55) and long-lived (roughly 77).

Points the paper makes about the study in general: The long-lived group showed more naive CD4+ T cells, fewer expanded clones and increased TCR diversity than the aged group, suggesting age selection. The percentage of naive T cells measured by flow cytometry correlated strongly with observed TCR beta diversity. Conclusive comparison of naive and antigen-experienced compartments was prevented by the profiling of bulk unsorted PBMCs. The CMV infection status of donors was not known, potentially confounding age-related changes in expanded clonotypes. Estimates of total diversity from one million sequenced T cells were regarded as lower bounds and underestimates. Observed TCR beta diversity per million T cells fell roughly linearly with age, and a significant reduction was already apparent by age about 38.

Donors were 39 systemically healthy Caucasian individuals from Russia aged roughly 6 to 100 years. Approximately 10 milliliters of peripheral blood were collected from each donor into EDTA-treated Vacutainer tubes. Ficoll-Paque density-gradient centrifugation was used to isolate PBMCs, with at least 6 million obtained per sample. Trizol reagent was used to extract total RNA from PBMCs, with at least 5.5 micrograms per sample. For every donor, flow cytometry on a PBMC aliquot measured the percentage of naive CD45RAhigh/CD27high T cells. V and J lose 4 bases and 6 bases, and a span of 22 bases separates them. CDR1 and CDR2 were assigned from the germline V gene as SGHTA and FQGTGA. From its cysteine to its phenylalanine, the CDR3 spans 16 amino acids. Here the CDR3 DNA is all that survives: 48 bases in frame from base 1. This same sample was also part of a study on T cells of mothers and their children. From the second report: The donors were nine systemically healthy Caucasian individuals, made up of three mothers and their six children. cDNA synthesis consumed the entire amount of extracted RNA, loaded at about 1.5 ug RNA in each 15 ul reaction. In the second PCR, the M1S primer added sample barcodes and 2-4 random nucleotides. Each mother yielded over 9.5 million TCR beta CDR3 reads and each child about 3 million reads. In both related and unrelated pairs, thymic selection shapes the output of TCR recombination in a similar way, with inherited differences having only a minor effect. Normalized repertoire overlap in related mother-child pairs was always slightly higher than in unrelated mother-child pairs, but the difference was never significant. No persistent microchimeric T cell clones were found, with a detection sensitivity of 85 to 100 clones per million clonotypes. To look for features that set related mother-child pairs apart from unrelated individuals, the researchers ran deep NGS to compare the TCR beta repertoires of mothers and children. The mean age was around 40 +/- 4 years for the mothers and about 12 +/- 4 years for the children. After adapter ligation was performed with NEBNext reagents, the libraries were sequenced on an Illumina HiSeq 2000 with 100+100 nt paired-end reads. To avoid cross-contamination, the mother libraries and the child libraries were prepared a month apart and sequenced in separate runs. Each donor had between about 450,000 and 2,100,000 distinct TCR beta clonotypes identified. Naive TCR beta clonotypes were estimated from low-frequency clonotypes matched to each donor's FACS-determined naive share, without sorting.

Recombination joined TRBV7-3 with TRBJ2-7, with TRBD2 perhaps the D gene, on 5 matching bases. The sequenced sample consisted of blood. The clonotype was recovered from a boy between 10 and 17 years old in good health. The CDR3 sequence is CASSSLEDLRRAEQYF. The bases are TGTGCCAGCAGCTCGTTGGAAGACCTCCGGCGGGCCGAGCAGTACTTC. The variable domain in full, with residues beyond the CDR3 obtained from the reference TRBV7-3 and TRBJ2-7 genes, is GAGVSQTPSNKVTEKGKYVELRCDPISGHTALYWYRQSLGQGPEFLIYFQGTGAADDSGLPNDRFFAVRPEGSVSTLKIQRTERGDSAVYLCASSSLEDLRRAEQYFGPGTRLTVT.